One and the same sample provided the 14 T cell receptor beta chains below, sequenced in a study of CD8 T cells in ankylosing spondylitis. TCRdb re-analysed the 5' RACE reads in MiXCR, keeping a single row per CDR3 protein. The data hold about 240,000 distinct CDR3 sequences, with roughly a quarter observed a single time. Sequenced: blood, either unsorted or a sorted T cell fraction (not recorded which). The origin of the receptors is a male donor with ankylosing spondylitis or in good health (not recorded which).

This rearrangement joins TRBV20-1 to TRBJ2-1, with 9 bases aligning to TRBD2. Germline-derived CDR1 and CDR2 are DFQATT and SNEGSKA (reference sequence). This CDR3 comprises 16 residues. Losses at the gene ends were 7 bases for V and 4 bases for J; bases not matched to a gene: 14. In DNA form, the CDR3 reads TGCAGTGAAGCCGGCTCGGGGCGGGGGGGATACAATGAGCAGTTCTTC. Translating it yields CSEAGSGRGGYNEQFF.

The chain couples TRBV6-2 or TRBV6-3 to TRBJ2-7; 10 nucleotides align to TRBD2. This CDR3 has 16 amino acids. Germline loops: CDR1 MNHEY, CDR2 SVGEGT. J lost 1 base, V lost 10 bases, and 13 bases had no gene match. The CDR3 sequence: CATRRPLAGKSYEQYF. CDR3 DNA: TGTGCCACCCGACGCCCACTAGCGGGGAAATCCTACGAGCAGTACTTC.

This clonotype was detected many times. The chain is built from TRBV7-9 and TRBJ2-5, with 8 bases matching TRBD1. The CDR3 extends over 16 amino acids. The trim removed 2 bases at V and 4 bases at J, leaving 9 bases unmatched. Per germline, CDR1 SEHNR and CDR2 FQNEAQ (reference sequence). The CDR3: CASSLQGRTGRETQYF. The CDR3 coding sequence is TGTGCCAGCAGCTTACAGGGACGGACAGGGAGAGAGACCCAGTACTTC.

There are a few counts of this clonotype. The chain carries TRBV2 and TRBJ2-6; TRBD1 matches at 9 bases. The CDR3 loop spans 18 amino acids. CDR1 SNHLY and CDR2 FYNNEI come from the germline V gene. V was clipped by 2 bases and J by 0 bases; unmatched bases: 5. CDR3 coding DNA: TGTGCCAGCAGTGAATCGGGGACAGGGAGCTCTGGGGCCAACGTCCTGACTTTC. As protein: CASSESGTGSSGANVLTF.

The sample holds a few counts of this clonotype. The chain links TRBV29-1 to TRBJ1-5; the D gene is possibly TRBD1 (6 bases). The length of the CDR3 is 15 residues. Germline assignment: CDR1 SQVTM and CDR2 ANQGSEA. The V and J ends lost 4 bases and 2 bases respectively, with 15 bases between them. The CDR3 nucleotides read TGCAGCGTTGCCTTCCTGACAGGCCGCAATCAGCCCCAGCATTTT. As protein: CSVAFLTGRNQPQHF.

The V call is TRBV12-3 or TRBV12-4, the J call TRBJ2-1; 13 nucleotides agree with TRBD2. This CDR3 spans 16 amino acids. V was clipped by 4 bases and J by 3 bases; unmatched bases: 3. CDR3 DNA: TGTGCCAGCAGTTCCCGGACTAGCGGGGGCTACAATGAGCAGTTCTTC. Amino acid sequence: CASSSRTSGGYNEQFF.

This clonotype was counted between two and nine times. This rearrangement joins TRBV7-9 to TRBJ2-7, with 11 positions matching TRBD2. The V gene's germline CDR1 is SEHNR and CDR2 FQNEAQ (reference sequence). Germline trimming cut 6 bases from V and 5 bases from J; bases unmatched to any gene: 6. This CDR3 spans 14 amino acids. CDR3 region: CASRVSGGAHEQYF. In nucleotides, the CDR3 is TGTGCCAGCAGAGTTAGCGGGGGGGCCCACGAGCAGTACTTC.

This clonotype was detected a few times. CDR3 residues: CASSRSPNQPQHF. The CDR3 nucleotides are TGTGCCAGCAGCCGGAGCCCGAATCAGCCCCAGCATTTT. The V gene is TRBV4-2, the J gene TRBJ1-5; D ambiguous. From germline, CDR1 is LGHNA and CDR2 YNFKEQ. This CDR3 contains 13 residues. V gave up 4 bases and J gave up 4 bases, with 8 bases separating them.

At least ten counts were recorded for this clonotype. V is TRBV20-1 and J is TRBJ2-7; D unclear. Trimming shortened V by 6 bases and J by 6 bases, and 18 bases separated the two germline ends. The germline V gene encodes CDR1 DFQATT and CDR2 SNEGSKA (reference sequence). CDR3 size: 13 residues. The CDR3 sequence: CSASAGVTGEQYF. In DNA, the CDR3 is TGCAGTGCGAGCGCCGGTGTGACTGGCGAGCAGTACTTC.

The chain links TRBV10-3 to TRBJ1-2, with TRBD1 matching 8 bases. The junction had 3 bases not matched to a gene; V was cut back by 0 bases and J by 6 bases. The CDR3 spans 14 residues. From germline, CDR1 is ENHRY and CDR2 SYGVKD. For the CDR3, the DNA is TGTGCCATCAGTGAGTCGCGACAGGGGAATGGCTACACCTTC. Translating gives CAISESRQGNGYTF.

This clonotype has at least ten counts. The chain recombines TRBV12-3 or TRBV12-4 with TRBJ2-2; D is unclear. Trimming took 7 bases from V and 4 from J, leaving 10 bases between them. This CDR3 region has 13 residues. The CDR3 DNA is TGTGCCAGCAAGCTTACCTCCACCGGGGAGCTGTTTTTT. Translation: CASKLTSTGELFF.

This clonotype was seen repeatedly, ten times or more. This chain connects TRBV20-1 to TRBJ1-5; TRBD1 aligns across 9 bases. CDR3 size: 14 residues. With 2 bases clipped from V and 4 bases from J, the junction kept 3 bases outside the gene matches. CDR1 is DFQATT and CDR2 is SNEGSKA in the germline V gene (reference sequence). The CDR3 sequence: CSARRTGVNQPQHF. DNA of the CDR3: TGCAGTGCTAGAAGGACAGGGGTAAATCAGCCCCAGCATTTT.

In its sample, this clonotype was seen many times. The chain uses TRBV20-1 and TRBJ2-5, with 9 bases that match TRBD1. Germline CDR1 is DFQATT and CDR2 is SNEGSKA (reference sequence). The trim removed 6 bases at V and 1 base at J, leaving 9 bases unmatched. The CDR3 spans 15 residues. CDR3 in DNA: TGCAGTGCGCCGGTCCGGGACAGGGCCCAAGAGACCCAGTACTTC. Its translation is CSAPVRDRAQETQYF.

The V and J genes are TRBV18 and TRBJ2-7; no definite D call. CDR1 is KGHSH, CDR2 LQKENI, per germline. The CDR3 consists of 11 residues. Trimming cost V 4 bases and J 6 bases, with 7 bases left between them. In DNA, the CDR3 is TGTGCCAGCTCACTGGGCTTCGAGCAGTACTTC. Protein: CASSLGFEQYF.